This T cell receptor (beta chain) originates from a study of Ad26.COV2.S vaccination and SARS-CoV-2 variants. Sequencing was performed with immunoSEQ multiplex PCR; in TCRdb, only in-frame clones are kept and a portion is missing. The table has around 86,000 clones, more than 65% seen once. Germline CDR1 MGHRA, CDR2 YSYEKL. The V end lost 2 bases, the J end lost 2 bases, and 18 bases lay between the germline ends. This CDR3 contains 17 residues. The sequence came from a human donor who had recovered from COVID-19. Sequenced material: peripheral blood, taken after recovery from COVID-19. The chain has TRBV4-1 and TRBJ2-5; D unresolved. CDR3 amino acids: CASSQYLSAVGQETQYF. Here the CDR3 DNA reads TGCGCCAGCAGCCAATACTTGTCTGCGGTAGGGCAAGAGACCCAGTACTTC.